This TCR beta chain was sequenced during a study of blood T cell repertoires in COVID-19. Study as a whole: Spain, Italy and the United States supplied samples that represented acute and convalescent COVID-19. In each case, the material was cDNA or gDNA derived from T cells, B-cell-depleted T cells, or PBMCs.

The repertoire was sequenced with immunoSEQ multiplex PCR; TCRdb's copy has only in-frame clones and lacks some. The sample yields 300,000 to 400,000 clones, about 88% seen once. The CDR3 spans 17 residues. With V trimmed by 5 bases and J by 4 bases, 8 bases remained unmatched. Germline V gene sequence: CDR1 LGHNT, CDR2 FRNRAP. The sequence was obtained from a woman in her 70s with COVID-19, enrolled during active disease. The chain joins TRBV12-5 to TRBJ2-2; 12 bases fit TRBD1. Sequencing was done on a sample of peripheral blood. The CDR3, as DNA: TGTGCTAGTGGTCCCGGGACAGGGGGCGCCCCCACCGGGGAGCTGTTTTTT. Residues: CASGPGTGGAPTGELFF.